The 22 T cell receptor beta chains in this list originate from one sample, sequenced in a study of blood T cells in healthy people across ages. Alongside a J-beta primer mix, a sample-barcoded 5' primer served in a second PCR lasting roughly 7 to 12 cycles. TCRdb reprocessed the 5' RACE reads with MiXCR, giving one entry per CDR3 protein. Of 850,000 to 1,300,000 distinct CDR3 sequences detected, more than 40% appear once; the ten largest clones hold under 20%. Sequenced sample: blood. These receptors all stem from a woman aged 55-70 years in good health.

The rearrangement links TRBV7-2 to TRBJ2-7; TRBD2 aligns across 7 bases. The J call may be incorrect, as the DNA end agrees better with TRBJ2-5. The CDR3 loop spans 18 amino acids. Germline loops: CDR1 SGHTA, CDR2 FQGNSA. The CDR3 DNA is TGTGCCAGCAGCTTAGCCTTTTCGGGGGGAGCGGAGCAAGAGACCCAGTACTTC. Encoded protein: CASSLAFSGGAEQETQYF.

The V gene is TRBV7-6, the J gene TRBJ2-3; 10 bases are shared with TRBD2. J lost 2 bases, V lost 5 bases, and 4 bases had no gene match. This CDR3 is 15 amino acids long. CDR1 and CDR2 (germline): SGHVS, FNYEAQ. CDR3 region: CASSRAGGNTDTQYF. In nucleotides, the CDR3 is TGTGCCAGCAGCCGAGCGGGAGGGAACACAGATACGCAGTATTTT.

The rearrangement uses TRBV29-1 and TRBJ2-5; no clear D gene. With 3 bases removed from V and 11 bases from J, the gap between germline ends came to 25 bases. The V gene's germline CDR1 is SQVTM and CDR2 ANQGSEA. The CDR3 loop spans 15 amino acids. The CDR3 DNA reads TGCAGCGTTGATTCGGGCAGGATAAACTACAATGAGCAGTACTTC. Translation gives CSVDSGRINYNEQYF.

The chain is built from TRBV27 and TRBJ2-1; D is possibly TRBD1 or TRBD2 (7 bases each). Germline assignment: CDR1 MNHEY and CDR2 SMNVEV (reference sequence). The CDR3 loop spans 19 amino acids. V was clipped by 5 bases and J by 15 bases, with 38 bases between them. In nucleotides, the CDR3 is TGTGCCAGCAGTACCCTCCAGGGCATGGCCCCACTCAGGGGGGGGGAAAGGTTCTTC. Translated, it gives CASSTLQGMAPLRGGERFF.

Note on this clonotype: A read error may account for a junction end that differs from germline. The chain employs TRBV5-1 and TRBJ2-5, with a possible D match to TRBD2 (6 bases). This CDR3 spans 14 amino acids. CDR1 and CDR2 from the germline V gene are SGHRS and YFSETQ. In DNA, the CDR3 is TGCGCCAACAGCTTGGAGGGGTACAGGGAGACCCAGTACTTC. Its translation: CANSLEGYRETQYF.

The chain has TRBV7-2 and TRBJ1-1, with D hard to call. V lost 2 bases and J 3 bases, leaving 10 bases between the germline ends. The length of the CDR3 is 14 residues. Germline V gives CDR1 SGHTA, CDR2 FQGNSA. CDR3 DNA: TGTGCCAGCAGCTTATCTGTGGGTTACACTGAAGCTTTCTTT. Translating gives CASSLSVGYTEAFF.

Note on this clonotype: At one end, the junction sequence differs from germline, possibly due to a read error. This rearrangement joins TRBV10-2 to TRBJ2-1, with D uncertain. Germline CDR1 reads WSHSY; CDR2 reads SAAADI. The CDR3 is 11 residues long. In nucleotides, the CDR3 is TGCGCCAGCACTGAGGACAATGAGCAGTTCTTC. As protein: CASTEDNEQFF.

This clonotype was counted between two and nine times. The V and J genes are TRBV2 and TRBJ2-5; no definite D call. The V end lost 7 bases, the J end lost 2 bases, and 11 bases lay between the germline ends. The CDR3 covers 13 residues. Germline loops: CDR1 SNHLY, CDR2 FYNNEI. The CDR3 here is CASKSGTQETQYF. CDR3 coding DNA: TGTGCCAGCAAGTCGGGCACTCAAGAGACCCAGTACTTC.

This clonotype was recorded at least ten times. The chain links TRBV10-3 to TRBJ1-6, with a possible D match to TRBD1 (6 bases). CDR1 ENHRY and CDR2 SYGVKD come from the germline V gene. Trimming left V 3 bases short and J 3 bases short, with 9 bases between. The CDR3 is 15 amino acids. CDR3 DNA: TGTGCCATCAGTGACCCACAGGGCTATAATTCACCCCTCCACTTT. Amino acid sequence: CAISDPQGYNSPLHF.

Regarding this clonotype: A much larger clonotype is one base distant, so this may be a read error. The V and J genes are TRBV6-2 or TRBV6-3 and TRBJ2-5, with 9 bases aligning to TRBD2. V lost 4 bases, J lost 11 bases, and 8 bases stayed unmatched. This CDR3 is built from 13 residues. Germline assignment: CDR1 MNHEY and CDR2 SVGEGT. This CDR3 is CASSFTSGRKQYF. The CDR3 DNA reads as TGTGCCAGCAGTTTTACTAGCGGGCGTAAGCAGTACTTC.

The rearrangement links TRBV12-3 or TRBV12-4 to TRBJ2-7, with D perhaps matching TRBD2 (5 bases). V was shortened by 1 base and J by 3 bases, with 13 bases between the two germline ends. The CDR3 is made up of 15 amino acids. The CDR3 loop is CASSLDGSENYEQYF. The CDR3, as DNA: TGTGCCAGCAGTTTAGATGGGAGCGAGAACTACGAGCAGTACTTC.

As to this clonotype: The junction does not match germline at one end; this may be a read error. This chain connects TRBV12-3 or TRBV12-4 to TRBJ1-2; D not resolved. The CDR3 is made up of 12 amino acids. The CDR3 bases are TGTTCCAGCAGCCTATTGTCAGGAGGCTACACCTTC. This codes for CSSSLLSGGYTF.

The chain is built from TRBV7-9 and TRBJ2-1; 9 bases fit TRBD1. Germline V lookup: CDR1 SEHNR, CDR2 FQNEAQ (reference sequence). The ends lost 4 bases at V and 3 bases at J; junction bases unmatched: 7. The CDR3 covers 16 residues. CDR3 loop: CASSSGTGIVYNEQFF. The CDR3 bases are TGTGCCAGCAGCTCTGGGACAGGGATTGTCTACAATGAGCAGTTCTTC.

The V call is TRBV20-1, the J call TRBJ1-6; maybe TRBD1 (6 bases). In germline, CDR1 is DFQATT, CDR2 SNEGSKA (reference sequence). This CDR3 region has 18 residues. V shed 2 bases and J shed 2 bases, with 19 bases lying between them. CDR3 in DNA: TGCAGTGCTAGAAGGAGTGCATGGGGGGGCGCCTATAATTCACCCCTCCACTTT. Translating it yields CSARRSAWGGAYNSPLHF.

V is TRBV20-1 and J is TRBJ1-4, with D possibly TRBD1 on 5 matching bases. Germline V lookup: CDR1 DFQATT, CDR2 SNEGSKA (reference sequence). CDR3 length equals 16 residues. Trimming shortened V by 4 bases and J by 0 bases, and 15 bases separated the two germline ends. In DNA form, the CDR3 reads TGCAGTGCTATCGAACGGGGACGACCAACTAATGAAAAACTGTTTTTT. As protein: CSAIERGRPTNEKLFF.

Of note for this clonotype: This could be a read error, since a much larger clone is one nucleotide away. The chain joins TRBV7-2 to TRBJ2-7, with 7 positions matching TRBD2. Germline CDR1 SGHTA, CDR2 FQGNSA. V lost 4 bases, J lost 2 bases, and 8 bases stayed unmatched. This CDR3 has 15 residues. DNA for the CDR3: TGTGCCAGCAGCTCGGGACGAGCGGGGACCTACGAGCAGTACTTC. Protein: CASSSGRAGTYEQYF.

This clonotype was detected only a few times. Here the CDR3 DNA reads TGCAGTGCTAGAGATATCCAGGGGGGAAATCAGCCCCAGCATTTT. Translating it yields CSARDIQGGNQPQHF. The chain uses TRBV20-1 and TRBJ1-5; 7 bases agree with TRBD1. Trimming at V came to 0 bases and at J to 4 bases, leaving 6 bases not matched to a gene. The CDR3 runs to 15 residues. Germline-derived CDR1 and CDR2 are DFQATT and SNEGSKA (reference sequence).

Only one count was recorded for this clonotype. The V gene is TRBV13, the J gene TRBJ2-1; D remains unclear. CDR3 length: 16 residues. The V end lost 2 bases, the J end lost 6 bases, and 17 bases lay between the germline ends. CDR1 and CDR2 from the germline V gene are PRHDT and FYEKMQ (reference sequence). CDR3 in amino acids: CASSLRSAVIFNEQFF. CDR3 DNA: TGTGCCAGCAGCTTACGGTCGGCTGTGATATTCAATGAGCAGTTCTTC.

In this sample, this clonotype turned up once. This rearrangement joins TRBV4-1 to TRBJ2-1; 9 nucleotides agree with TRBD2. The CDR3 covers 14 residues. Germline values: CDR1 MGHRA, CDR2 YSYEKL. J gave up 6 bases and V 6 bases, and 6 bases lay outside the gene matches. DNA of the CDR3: TGCGCCAGCAGGGGACTAGCCCATACCAATGAGCAGTTCTTC. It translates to CASRGLAHTNEQFF.

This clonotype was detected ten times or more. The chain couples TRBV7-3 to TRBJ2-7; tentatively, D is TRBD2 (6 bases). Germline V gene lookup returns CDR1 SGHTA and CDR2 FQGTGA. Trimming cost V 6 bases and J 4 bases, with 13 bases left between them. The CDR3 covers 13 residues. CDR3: CASSAGYGYEQYF. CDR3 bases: TGTGCCAGCAGTGCGGGATACGGGTACGAGCAGTACTTC. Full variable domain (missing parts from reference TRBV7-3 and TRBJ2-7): GAGVSQTPSNKVTEKGKYVELRCDPISGHTALYWYRQSLGQGPEFLIYFQGTGAADDSGLPNDRFFAVRPEGSVSTLKIQRTERGDSAVYLCASSAGYGYEQYFGPGTRLTVT.

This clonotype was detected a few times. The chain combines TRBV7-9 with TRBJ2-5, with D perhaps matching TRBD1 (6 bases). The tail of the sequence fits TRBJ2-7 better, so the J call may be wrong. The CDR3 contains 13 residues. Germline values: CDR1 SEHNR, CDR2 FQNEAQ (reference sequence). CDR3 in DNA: TGTGCCAGCAGCCGCCTCGGGACAAACGAGCAGTACTTC. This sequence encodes CASSRLGTNEQYF.

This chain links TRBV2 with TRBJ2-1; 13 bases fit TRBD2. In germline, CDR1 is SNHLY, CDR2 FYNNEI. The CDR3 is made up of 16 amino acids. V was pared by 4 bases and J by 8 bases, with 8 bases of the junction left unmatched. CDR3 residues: CASSAWTSGSRDEQFF. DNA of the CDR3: TGTGCCAGCAGTGCCTGGACTAGCGGGAGTAGGGATGAGCAGTTCTTC.